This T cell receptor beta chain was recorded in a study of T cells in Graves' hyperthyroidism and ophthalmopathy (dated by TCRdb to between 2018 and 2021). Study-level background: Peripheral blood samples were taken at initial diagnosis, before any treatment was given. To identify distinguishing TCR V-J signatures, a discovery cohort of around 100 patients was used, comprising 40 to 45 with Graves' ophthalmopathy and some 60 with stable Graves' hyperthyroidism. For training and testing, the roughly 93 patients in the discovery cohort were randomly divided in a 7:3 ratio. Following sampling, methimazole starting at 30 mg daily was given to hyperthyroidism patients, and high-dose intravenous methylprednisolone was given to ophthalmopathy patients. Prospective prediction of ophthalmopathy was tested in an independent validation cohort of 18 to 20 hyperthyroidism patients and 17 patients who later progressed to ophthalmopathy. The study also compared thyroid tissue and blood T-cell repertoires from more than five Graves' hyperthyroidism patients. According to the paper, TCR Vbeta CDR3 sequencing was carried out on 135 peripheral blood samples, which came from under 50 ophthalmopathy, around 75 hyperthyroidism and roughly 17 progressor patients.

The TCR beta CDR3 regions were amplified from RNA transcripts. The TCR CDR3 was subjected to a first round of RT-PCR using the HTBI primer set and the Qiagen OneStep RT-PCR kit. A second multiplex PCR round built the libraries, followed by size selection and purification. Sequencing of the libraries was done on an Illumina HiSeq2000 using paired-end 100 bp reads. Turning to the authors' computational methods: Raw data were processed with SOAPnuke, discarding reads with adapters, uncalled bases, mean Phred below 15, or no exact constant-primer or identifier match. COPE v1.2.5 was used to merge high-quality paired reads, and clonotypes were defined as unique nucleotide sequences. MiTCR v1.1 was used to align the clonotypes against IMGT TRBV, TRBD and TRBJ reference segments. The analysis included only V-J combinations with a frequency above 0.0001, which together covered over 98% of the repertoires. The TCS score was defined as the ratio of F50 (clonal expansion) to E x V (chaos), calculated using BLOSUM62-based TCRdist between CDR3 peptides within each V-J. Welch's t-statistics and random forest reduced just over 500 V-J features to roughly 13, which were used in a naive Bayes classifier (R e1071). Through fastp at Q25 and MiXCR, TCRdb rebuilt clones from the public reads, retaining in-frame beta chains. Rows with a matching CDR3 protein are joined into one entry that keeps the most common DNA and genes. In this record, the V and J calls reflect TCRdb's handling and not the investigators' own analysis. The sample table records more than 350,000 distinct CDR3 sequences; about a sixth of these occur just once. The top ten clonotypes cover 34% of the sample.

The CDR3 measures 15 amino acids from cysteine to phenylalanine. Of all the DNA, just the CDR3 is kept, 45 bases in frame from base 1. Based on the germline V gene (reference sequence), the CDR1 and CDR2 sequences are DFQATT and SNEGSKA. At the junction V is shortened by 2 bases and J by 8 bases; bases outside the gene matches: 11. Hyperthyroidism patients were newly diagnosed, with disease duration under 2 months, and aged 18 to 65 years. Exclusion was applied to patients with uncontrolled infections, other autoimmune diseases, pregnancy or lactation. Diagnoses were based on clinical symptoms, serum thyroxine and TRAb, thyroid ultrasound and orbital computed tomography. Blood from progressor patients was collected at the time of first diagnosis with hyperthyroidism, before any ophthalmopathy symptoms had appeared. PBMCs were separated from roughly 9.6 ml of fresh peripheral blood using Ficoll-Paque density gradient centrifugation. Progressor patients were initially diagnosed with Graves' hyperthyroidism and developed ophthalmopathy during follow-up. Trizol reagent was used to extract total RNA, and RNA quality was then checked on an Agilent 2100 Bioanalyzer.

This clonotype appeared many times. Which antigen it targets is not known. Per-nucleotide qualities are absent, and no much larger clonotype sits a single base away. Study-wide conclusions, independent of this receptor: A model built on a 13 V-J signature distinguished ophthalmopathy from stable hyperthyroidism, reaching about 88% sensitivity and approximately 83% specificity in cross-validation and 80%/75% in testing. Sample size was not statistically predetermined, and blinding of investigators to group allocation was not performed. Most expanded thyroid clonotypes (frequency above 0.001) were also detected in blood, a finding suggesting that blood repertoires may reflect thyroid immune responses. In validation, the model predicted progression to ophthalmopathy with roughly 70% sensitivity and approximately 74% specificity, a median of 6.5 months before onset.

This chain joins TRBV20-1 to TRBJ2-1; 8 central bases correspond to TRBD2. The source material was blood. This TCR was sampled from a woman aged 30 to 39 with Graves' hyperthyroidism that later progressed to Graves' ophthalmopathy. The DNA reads TGCAGTGCTAGACGTTTGGCGGGGGGCGGCTATGAGCAGTTCTTC. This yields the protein CSARRLAGGGYEQFF.